This T cell receptor beta chain was found in a study of cytomegalovirus exposure and HLA in healthy donors. At the level of the study: Most genotyped donors, 81% of 300 to 400, had Caucasian-associated genetic ancestry.

Remarks on this clone: Its antigen remains unidentified.

From germline, CDR1 is GTSNPN and CDR2 SVGIG (reference sequence). This CDR3 has 13 residues. With V trimmed by 3 bases and J by 8 bases, 9 bases remained unmatched. Whole-study results and caveats: Certain sequence variants were highly shared and formed a cluster, and this cluster was likely a sequencing artifact.

Both 60 Vbeta primers and 13 Jbeta primers went into the PCR. The repertoire was sequenced with immunoSEQ multiplex PCR; TCRdb's copy has only in-frame clones and lacks some. The sample includes roughly 120,000 clones, more than 65% seen only once; the top ten take around 15%. The receptor was derived from a man aged 25 to 40 in good health and CMV-seropositive. Sequenced material: PBMCs. The gene calls are TRBV30 and TRBJ1-2, with 7 bases identical to TRBD1. The CDR3 loop is CAWRGARGSGYTF. The CDR3, as DNA: TGTGCCTGGAGGGGGGCCAGGGGGAGCGGCTACACCTTC. Filled out from reference TRBV30 and TRBJ1-2, the complete variable domain reads SQTIHQWPATLVQPVGSPLSLECTVEGTSNPNLYWYRQAAGRGLQLLFYSVGIGQISSEVPQNLSASRPQDRQFILSSKKLLLSDSGFYLCAWRGARGSGYTFGSGTRLTVV.